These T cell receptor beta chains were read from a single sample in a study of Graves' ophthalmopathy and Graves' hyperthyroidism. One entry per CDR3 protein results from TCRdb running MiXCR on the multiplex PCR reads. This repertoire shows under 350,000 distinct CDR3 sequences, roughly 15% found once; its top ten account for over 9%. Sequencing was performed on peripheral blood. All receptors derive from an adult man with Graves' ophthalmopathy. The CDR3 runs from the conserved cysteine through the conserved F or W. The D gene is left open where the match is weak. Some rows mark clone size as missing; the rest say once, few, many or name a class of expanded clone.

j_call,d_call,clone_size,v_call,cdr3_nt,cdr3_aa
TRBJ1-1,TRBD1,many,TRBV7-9,TGTGCCAGCAGCTTATGGGACAGGGGAGGCACTGAAGCTTTCTTT,CASSLWDRGGTEAFF
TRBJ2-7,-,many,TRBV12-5,TGTGCTACTATCCTGGATACCTACGAGCAGTACTTC,CATILDTYEQYF
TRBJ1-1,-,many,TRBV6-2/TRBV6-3,TGTGCCAGCAGTTATGCATCGGTCGGTTGGCGGTCCACAGAAGCTTTCTTT,CASSYASVGWRSTEAFF
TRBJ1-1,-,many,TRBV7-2,TGTGCCAGCAGCTTAGGGAGGGCCTTGAACACTGAAGCTTTCTTT,CASSLGRALNTEAFF
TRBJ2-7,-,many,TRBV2,TGTGCCAGCAGTGACTGGGACACTACCTACGAGCAGTACTTC,CASSDWDTTYEQYF
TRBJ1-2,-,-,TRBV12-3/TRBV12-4,TGTGCCAGCACTAGGGGCGCCAGACTGGGCGGCTACACCTTC,CASTRGARLGGYTF
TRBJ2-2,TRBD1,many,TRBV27,TGTGCCAGCAGGACAATAGGACAGGGGAGAACCGGGGAGCTGTTTTTT,CASRTIGQGRTGELFF
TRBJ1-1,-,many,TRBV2,TGTGCCAGCAGGTCAGCCAACACTGAAGCTTTCTTT,CASRSANTEAFF
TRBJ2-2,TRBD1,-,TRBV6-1,TGTGCCAGCATCAAGGGGACAGGATCCGGGGAGCTGTTTTTT,CASIKGTGSGELFF
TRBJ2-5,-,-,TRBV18,TGTGCCAGCTCTCGCTCAGGGTCCGACCAAGAGACCCAGTACTTC,CASSRSGSDQETQYF
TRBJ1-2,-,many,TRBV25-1,TGTGCCAGCAGTGGGTGGACAGACTATGGCTACACCTTC,CASSGWTDYGYTF
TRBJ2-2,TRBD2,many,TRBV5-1,TGCGCCAGCAGCGGGAAAACCGGGACTAGTCACGGGGAGCTGTTTTTT,CASSGKTGTSHGELFF
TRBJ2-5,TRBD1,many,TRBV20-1,TGCAGTGCTAGAGATCAAGGGACAGCAAAAGAGACCCAGTACTTC,CSARDQGTAKETQYF
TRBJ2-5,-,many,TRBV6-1,TGTGCCAGCAGTGAGGGCGGGATACCATTCGGGACCCAGTACTTC,CASSEGGIPFGTQYF
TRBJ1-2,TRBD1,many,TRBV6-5,TGTGCCAGCAGTCCTATCCGGACAGGAGGACCCTCCTATGGCTACACCTTC,CASSPIRTGGPSYGYTF